This T cell receptor (beta chain) was profiled in a study of blood T cell repertoires in COVID-19 (dated by TCRdb to the early 2020s). About the full investigation: Samples from collaborators originated in the United States, Italy and Spain and spanned both the acute and convalescent phases of COVID-19. Where available, HLA class I and class II types were obtained from metadata supplied by the sample provider rather than from assay-based typing. The samples were drawn from the first 160 participants of the ongoing ImmuneRACE study and from 1,254 subjects provided by 6 global collaborators. The prospective study material was composed of cDNA or gDNA derived from T cells, B-cell-depleted T cells, or PBMCs. Nearly every sample came with metadata listing a de-identified subject ID, COVID-19 status, age in years and sex. Deeply sampled blood TCRbeta repertoires from subjects exposed to, actively infected with, or recovered from COVID-19 were included in the dataset. The repertoires were made available in a free public database intended to serve as a resource for research on the immune response to SARS-CoV-2.

Points the paper makes about the study in general: Clinical and demographic metadata were provided uncurated, with the amount varying by source and participant.

V drops 5 bases and J drops 7 bases, leaving 9 bases in between. The germline V gene gives CDR1 as MNHEY and CDR2 as SVGAGI. From the cysteine through the phenylalanine, the CDR3 covers 12 amino acids. Only the CDR3 portion is preserved as DNA: 36 bases, with reading frame beginning at the first base. The collaborating institutions used their own protocols to collect whole blood in K2EDTA tubes. Collaborator samples were shipped for TCRbeta analysis as frozen whole blood, isolated PBMCs, or DNA extracted from either sample type. The immunoSEQ Assay, a bias-controlled multiplex PCR, was used to amplify TCRbeta CDR3 regions from genomic DNA. The authors' pipeline ran thus. The number of nucleated cells in each sample was estimated from the amplification of reference gene primers within the assay. To quantify the absolute abundance of each unique TCRbeta CDR3 rearrangement, sequence reads were collapsed and filtered. For each sample, productive Simpson clonality was calculated by taking the square root of Simpson's diversity index across productive rearrangements. TCRdb provides this immuneACCESS table in a form limited to in-frame rearrangements. Some clones are lacking; in checked studies, under half of them reflect an unresolved V gene, and why the rest are absent is not known. D and trimming were read from the DNA, whereas the V and J calls and clone size are those reported in that table. The sample includes some 38,000 clones, with around 83% observed a single time. 35% to 55% of the sample rests with the top ten.

A note on this clone: Its antigen target is currently unknown. The input lacks base qualities; no much larger clone sits a single base away.

The sample taken for sequencing was peripheral blood. The clonotype was recovered from a man in his fifties or sixties with active or convalescent COVID-19. The sequence joins TRBV6-5 to TRBJ2-1; the D gene cannot be resolved reliably. The DNA reads as follows: TGTGCCAGCAGTAATCTAGTGAATGAGCAGTTCTTC. Translated, it reads CASSNLVNEQFF.